These 6 T cell receptor beta chains came from one sample sequenced in a study of cytomegalovirus exposure and HLA in healthy donors. TCRdb's table, derived via immunoSEQ multiplex PCR, lists solely in-frame clones and lacks some. The table lists under 300,000 clones, just over 85% of them singletons. The sequenced sample was PBMCs. The receptors stem from a woman younger than 35 in good health and CMV-seronegative.

The chain recombines TRBV5-6 with TRBJ2-2; D remains unclear. Germline loops: CDR1 SGHDT, CDR2 YYEEEE. The V and J ends lost 7 bases and 1 base respectively, with 8 bases between them. This CDR3 contains 13 residues. CDR3 sequence (DNA): TGTGCCAGCGTTTCCCGGAACACCGGGGAGCTGTTTTTT. It yields the protein CASVSRNTGELFF.

V is TRBV5-1 and J is TRBJ1-2, with 7 nucleotides matching TRBD1. The CDR3 is made up of 14 amino acids. In germline, CDR1 is SGHRS, CDR2 YFSETQ. Trimming took 1 base from V and 6 from J; bases not matched to a gene: 6. CDR3: CASSLSPRGDGYTF. CDR3 coding DNA: TGCGCCAGCAGCTTGTCACCCAGGGGGGATGGCTACACCTTC.

This chain links TRBV7-9 with TRBJ1-4; TRBD1 might be the D (5 bases). The CDR3 length is 13 residues. CDR1 SEHNR and CDR2 FQNEAQ come from the germline V gene (reference sequence). The germline V and J ends were trimmed by 7 bases and 0 bases, with 6 bases remaining between them. Here the CDR3 DNA reads TGTGCCAGCACAGGGACAACTAATGAAAAACTGTTTTTT. Translation gives CASTGTTNEKLFF.

This clone turned up a few times. This chain connects TRBV10-1 to TRBJ1-2, with 7 bases fitting TRBD1. Germline values: CDR1 WNHNN, CDR2 SYGVQD (reference sequence). The trim removed 8 bases at V and 3 bases at J, leaving 6 bases unmatched. CDR3 size: 13 residues. CDR3 protein: CASEGGEDYGYTF. Written as DNA, the CDR3 is TGCGCCAGCGAAGGGGGCGAGGACTATGGCTACACCTTC.

The rearrangement uses TRBV6-5 and TRBJ1-2; 8 bases map to TRBD1. The CDR3 totals 15 residues. Losses at the gene ends were 2 bases for V and 7 bases for J; bases not matched to a gene: 9. Per the germline V gene, CDR1 is MNHEY and CDR2 is SVGAGI. The CDR3 sequence: CASSYVAGGKGGYTF. The CDR3, as DNA: TGTGCCAGCAGTTACGTGGCAGGGGGCAAGGGTGGCTACACCTTC.

Only one count was recorded for this clone. The chain carries TRBV5-1 and TRBJ2-4, with 7 positions matching TRBD2. CDR1 SGHRS and CDR2 YFSETQ come from the germline V gene. After removal of 3 bases from V and 6 bases from J, the junction contained 12 bases not matched to a gene. This CDR3 contains 16 residues. The CDR3 DNA sequence: TGCGCCAGCAGCTCCCGATCTTCGGGAGGTCTAAACATTCAGTACTTC. Protein: CASSSRSSGGLNIQYF.